The sequence of this T cell receptor beta chain was determined in a study of cytomegalovirus exposure and HLA in healthy donors (dated by TCRdb to between 2016 and 2019). Study-level background: An earlier analysis of under 600 of the donors reported roughly 300 Gb of sequence data and approximately 110 million unique TCR beta sequences from around 200 million T cells. Around 320 gigabases of sequencing data and tens of millions of unique TCR sequences were included in an early release covering about 620 HLA-typed donors. The genetic ancestry cluster associated with self-reported Caucasian donors included over 80% of the roughly 380 genotyped donors. The study aimed to test whether cataloging public T cell receptors could reveal signatures of past pathogen exposure. Using immunosequencing, the study profiled T cell repertoires from 500 to 800 subjects and related those repertoires to cytomegalovirus serostatus. Along with the approximately 670-subject first cohort, a separate validation cohort of approximately 110 different subjects was used. The study combined high-throughput TCR immunosequencing, statistical association of individual TCRs with disease status, and machine learning to predict cytomegalovirus infection status. A later analysis re-examined previously published TCR beta repertoires from more than 600 donors and added high-resolution HLA genotyping to investigate patterns of TCR occurrence. Rather than drawing on any new phenotypic data, the later analysis identified candidate immune exposures from TCR beta sequences and the way those sequences occurred across donors. To decide whether each TCR beta V gene segment behaved as functional or pseudogenic, an earlier analysis of approximately 590 of the donors relied on high-throughput TCR beta sequencing. Donor age, sex, ethnicity and CMV serostatus were collected together with the repertoire data. Genome-wide SNP genotypes for about 65% of the 666 donors were used in a later genetic analysis, which treated that subset as a discovery cohort. All discovery cohort repertoires had been generated on a single sequencing platform. HLA typing included class I and class II loci at four-digit resolution. The number of donors typed differed by locus, with roughly 620-630 for A, B, C, DRB1 and DQB1, 522 for DQA1, some 570 for DPA1, and roughly 450 for DPB1. Roughly five DR-DQ haplotypes were handled as single units for association and clustering, since linkage in the cohort was strong. Across some 400 genotyped donors of the cohort, an average of about 240,000 unique TCR beta nucleotide sequences per donor were sequenced, and roughly 20% of those sequences were non-productive.

The library was generated by the immunoSEQ multiplex PCR assay. A mixture of 60 forward primers for TCR Vbeta segments and 13 reverse primers for TCR Jbeta segments was used in the multiplex PCR. Amplification of the CDR3 region of rearranged TCR beta genes was performed with a multiplex PCR assay on genomic DNA. The amplified TCR beta libraries were sequenced on the Illumina HiSeq System as 87-base-pair reads. For the original study's pipeline: A later analysis tallied 70 million to 100 million unique TCR beta chains across the 610 or so repertoires, and approximately 12 million of those chains were shared by two or more donors. Raw reads were error-corrected and collapsed into unique sequences with a nearest-neighbor algorithm that merged closely related sequences to remove PCR and sequencing errors. To assign V, D and J gene segments, CDR3 sequences were aligned to IMGT reference sequences. Each retained sequence needed at least a six-nucleotide match to both a V gene segment and a J gene segment. Rearrangements were called productive when the CDR3 lacked stop codons and stayed in frame with V and J; all others were non-productive. Following IMGT convention, CDR3 was defined as the stretch from the second conserved V-encoded cysteine to the conserved J-encoded phenylalanine. Sequences without an unambiguous match to a single V gene segment were excluded from the earlier analysis of about 640 of the donors. An earlier analysis of several hundred of the donors called V segments functional above 56.7% productive rearrangements and segregating when the between-donor standard deviation exceeded 5%. A statistical classification framework was developed to diagnose cytomegalovirus status using the catalog of TCR beta chain sequences. In a later analysis, TCR nucleotide sequences were compared against IMGT/GENE-DB human TR gene sequences so that V and J genes could be assigned. In a later analysis, CDR3 sequences and most-parsimonious VDJ recombination scenarios were assigned using the TCRdist pipeline. In a later analysis, each TCR beta chain was defined by its CDR3 amino acid sequence together with its V-gene family, and reads lacking a unique V-gene family were excluded. To address suspected cross-contamination and a sequencing artifact, a later analysis removed approximately 600 highly shared, low-generation-probability nucleotide sequences. In a later analysis, a clonal expansion index for each public chain was calculated from normalized within-repertoire ranks of inferred template counts. In a later analysis, generation probabilities were computed with a VDJ recombination model fitted to out-of-frame rearrangements, and the resulting probabilities were checked against IGoR. A later analysis scored TCR-TCR, TCR-HLA and TCR-CMV co-occurrence with hypergeometric tests, applying a repertoire-size bias correction to TCR pairs. False discovery rates were estimated in a later analysis by permuting HLA or CMV assignments 20 times. A later analysis grouped co-occurring TCRs with DBSCAN, adding TCRdist sequence similarity when clustering within HLA-allele-positive subsets. For co-occurrence clustering, repertoires with fewer than 30,000 or more than 120,000 public chains were excluded, along with about five repertoires with anomalous nucleotide sharing. TCRdb holds this immuneACCESS table with in-frame rearrangements only. Some clones are missing; in checked studies, unresolved V genes explain under half, and the rest has no known cause. V, J and clone size are those of that table, while D and trimming were read from the DNA. For this sample there are more than 130,000 clones; about 80% appear just once. Over 2% of the sample is in the top ten clones.

Results the study describes overall, beyond this receptor: Correlated functional status among segregating V segments might be attributable to linkage disequilibrium, but an unknown experimental factor could not be ruled out. According to a later analysis, parvovirus B19, influenza, CMV and Epstein-Barr virus appeared linked to several top co-occurrence clusters. The study gave a list of 150 to 200 TCR beta chains associated with cytomegalovirus. In a later analysis, the rate of TCR association differed among HLA loci, with DRB1 alleles having the most associated TCRs and HLA-C alleles having the fewest. Presence/absence analyses assumed roughly uniform sequencing depth across donors, an assumption that may not hold. In an earlier analysis of 587 of the donors, most TCR beta V segments appeared in productive rearrangements about 90% or about 30% of the time, broadly matching IMGT annotations. Some IMGT-functional V segments, including TRBV6-2 and TRBV6-3, could not be told apart with the 87-base-pair reads, so those segments were excluded. In a later genetic analysis, a missense DCLRE1C variant was associated with V-gene and J-gene trimming of TCR beta chains, and the association was replicated in an independent cohort. Approximately 18 rarely observed V segments, including chromosome 9 orphons, were excluded from the earlier analysis of 550 to 700 of the donors because counts were too low. When HLA alleles, especially DR and DQ, strongly co-occurred, attributing TCR associations to individual alleles was difficult. Specific HLA alleles were associated with more than 15,000 TCR beta sequences at a false discovery rate of 0.05 in a later analysis. In vitro tests confirmed that a few of the cytomegalovirus-associated TCR beta chains recognize cytomegalovirus antigens. A further reported finding was that TCR beta sequences accurately predicted the HLA-A and HLA-B alleles for most subjects in the first cohort. A group of highly shared sequence variants was considered likely to be a technical artifact of the sequencing pipeline. In a later analysis, HLA-associated TCR beta chains were found to be more clonally expanded and to have lower generation probabilities than equally common non-associated chains. It was suggested by the authors that the approach could potentially be generalized to other disease states and immunological phenotypes. CMV serostatus was the only immune exposure information available for the cohort. Because some donors lacked HLA typing at each locus, the association tests relied only on the typed subset. Most TCR sequences were seen in very few donors, while some public TCRs were found in many individuals. In both the original and validation cohorts, the classifier was reported to diagnose cytomegalovirus status with high specificity and sensitivity. Only TCR beta chains were sequenced in this cohort, and the absence of alpha or paired-chain data limited detectable features. According to a later analysis, most CMV-associated TCR beta chains appeared to be HLA-restricted, and the HLA associations seemed to be driven largely by CMV exposure. A later genetic analysis reported fewer N-insertions in productive TCRs among donors in an Asian-associated ancestry cluster than the roughly 700-donor mean.

Points on this clone: The antigen it recognizes is unknown. No base-level quality is on record; no much larger clone is a single base apart.

The V end loses 4 bases and the J end loses 10 bases, and a stretch of 8 bases separates them. As encoded in the germline V gene (reference sequence), CDR1 is LNHNV while CDR2 is YYDKDF. The CDR3 sequence holds 11 residues, the cysteine and phenylalanine included. Kept here is only the CDR3 DNA, which spans 33 bases and is read in frame from base 1. The cohort was made up of 666 healthy bone marrow donors. At the time of sampling, every cohort member was nominally healthy, though immune exposures that went unrecorded were likely present. The donor was CMV seronegative and was included in the group of under 450 seronegative cohort members. Each donor provided a peripheral blood sample, and peripheral blood mononuclear cells were used for TCR beta sequencing. The Qiagen DNeasy Blood Extraction Kit was used to extract genomic DNA from the blood cell samples.

The clonotype was recovered from a man aged 25-40 years in good health and CMV-seronegative. The chain couples TRBV15 to TRBJ2-1; the best D guess is TRBD1, with 6 bases matching. Sequenced material: PBMCs. The CDR3 reads as follows: CATSNQGEQFF. The bases read TGTGCCACCAGCAATCAGGGGGAGCAGTTCTTC.